This TCR beta chain was identified in a study of blood T cell repertoires in COVID-19. Study context: COVID-19 samples from acute and convalescent phases originated in the United States, Italy and Spain.

Assay: immunoSEQ multiplex PCR; the TCRdb copy retains only in-frame clones and omits some. The repertoire holds 450,000 to 500,000 clones, about nine tenths seen once, with roughly 0.7% in the top ten. The germline gives CDR1 SQVTM, CDR2 ANQGSEA. Trimming at V came to 4 bases and at J to 4 bases, leaving 1 base not matched to a gene. The CDR3 totals 11 residues. Details on this clone: Other DNA sequences in the sample encode the same CDR3.

This sequence was found in a woman in her late teens or twenties who had recovered from COVID-19. Input material: PBMCs or T cells enriched from blood (not recorded which). The chain is built from TRBV29-1 and TRBJ2-7; the match to TRBD2 covers 7 bases. CDR3 in DNA: TGCAGCGTTGGGGAGGGGTACGAGCAGTACTTC. This codes for CSVGEGYEQYF.